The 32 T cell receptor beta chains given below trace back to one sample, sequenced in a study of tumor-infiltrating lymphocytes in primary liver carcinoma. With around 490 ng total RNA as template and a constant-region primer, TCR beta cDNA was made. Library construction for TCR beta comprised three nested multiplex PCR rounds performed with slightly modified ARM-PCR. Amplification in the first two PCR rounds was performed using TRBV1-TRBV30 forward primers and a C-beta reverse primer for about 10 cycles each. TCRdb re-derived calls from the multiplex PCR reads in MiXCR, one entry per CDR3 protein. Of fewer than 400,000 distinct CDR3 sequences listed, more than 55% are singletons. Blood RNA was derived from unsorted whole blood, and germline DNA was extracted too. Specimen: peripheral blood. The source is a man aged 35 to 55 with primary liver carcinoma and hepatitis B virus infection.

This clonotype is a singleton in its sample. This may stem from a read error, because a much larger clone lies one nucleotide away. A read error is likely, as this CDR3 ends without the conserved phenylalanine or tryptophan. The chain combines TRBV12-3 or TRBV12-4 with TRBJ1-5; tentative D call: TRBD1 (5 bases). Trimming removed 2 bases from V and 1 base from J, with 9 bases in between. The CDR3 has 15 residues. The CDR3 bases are TGTGCCAGCAGTTTACCCGGGGGGAGCAATCAGCCCCAGCATTCT. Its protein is CASSLPGGSNQPQHS.

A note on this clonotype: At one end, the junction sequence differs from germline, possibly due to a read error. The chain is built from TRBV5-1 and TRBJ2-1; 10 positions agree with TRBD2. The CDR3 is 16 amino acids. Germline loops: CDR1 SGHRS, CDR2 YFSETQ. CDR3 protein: CASSLAWLAGANERFF. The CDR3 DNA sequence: TGCGCCAGCAGCTTGGCATGGCTAGCGGGAGCCAATGAGCGGTTCTTC.

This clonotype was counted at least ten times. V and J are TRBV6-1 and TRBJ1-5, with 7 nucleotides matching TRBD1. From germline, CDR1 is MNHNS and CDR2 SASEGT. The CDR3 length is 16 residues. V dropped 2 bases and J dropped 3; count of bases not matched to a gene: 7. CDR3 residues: CASSERGGEINQPQHF. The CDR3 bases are TGTGCCAGCAGTGAAAGAGGGGGCGAGATCAATCAGCCCCAGCATTTT.

CDR3 coding DNA: TGTGCCAGTAGTATTGCGACTAGCGCTTACAATGAGCAGTTCTTC. Translation: CASSIATSAYNEQFF. The chain recombines TRBV19 with TRBJ2-1, with 8 bases fitting TRBD2. Germline V gene data show CDR1 as LNHDA and CDR2 as SQIVND (reference sequence). V lost 3 bases, J lost 4 bases, and 5 bases stayed unmatched. The CDR3 consists of 15 residues.

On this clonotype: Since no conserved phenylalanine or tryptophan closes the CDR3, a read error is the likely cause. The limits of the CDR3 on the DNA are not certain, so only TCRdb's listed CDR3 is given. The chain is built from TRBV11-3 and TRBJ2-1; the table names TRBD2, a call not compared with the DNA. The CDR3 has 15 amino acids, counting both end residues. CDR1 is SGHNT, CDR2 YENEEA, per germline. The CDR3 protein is CASSMGLAGVFEHFS.

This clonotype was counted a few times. CDR3 in DNA: TGCAGCGCAGGGGGGGCAGGGAAGATATACGAGCAGTACTTC. Residues: CSAGGAGKIYEQYF. This chain connects TRBV29-1 to TRBJ2-7; D assignment may be TRBD1 or TRBD2 (7 bases each). V was shortened by 7 bases and J by 4 bases, with 20 bases between the two germline ends. The germline CDR1 and CDR2 sequences are SQVTM and ANQGSEA. The CDR3 has 14 amino acids.

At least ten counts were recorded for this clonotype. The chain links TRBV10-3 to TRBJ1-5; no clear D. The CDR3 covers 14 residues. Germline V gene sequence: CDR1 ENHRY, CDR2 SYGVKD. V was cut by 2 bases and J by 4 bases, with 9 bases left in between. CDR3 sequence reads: CAISERGANQPQHF. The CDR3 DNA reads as TGTGCCATCAGTGAGCGGGGAGCGAATCAGCCCCAGCATTTT.

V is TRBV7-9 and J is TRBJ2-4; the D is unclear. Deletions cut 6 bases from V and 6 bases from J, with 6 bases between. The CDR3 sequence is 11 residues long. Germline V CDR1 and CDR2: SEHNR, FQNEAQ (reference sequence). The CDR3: CASRSGNIQYF. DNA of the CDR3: TGTGCCAGCAGGTCTGGAAACATTCAGTACTTC.

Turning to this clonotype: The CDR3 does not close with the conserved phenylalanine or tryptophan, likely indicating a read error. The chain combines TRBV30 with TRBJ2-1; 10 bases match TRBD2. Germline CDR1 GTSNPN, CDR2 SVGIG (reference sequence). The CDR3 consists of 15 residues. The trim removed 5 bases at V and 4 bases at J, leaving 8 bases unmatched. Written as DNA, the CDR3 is TGTGCCTGGGCCTCTAGCGGGGGAAGATACAATGAGCAGTTCTTA. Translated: CAWASSGGRYNEQFL.

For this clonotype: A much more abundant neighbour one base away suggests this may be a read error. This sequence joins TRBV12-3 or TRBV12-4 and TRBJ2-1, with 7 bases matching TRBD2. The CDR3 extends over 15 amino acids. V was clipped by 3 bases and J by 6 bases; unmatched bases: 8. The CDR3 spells CASSFGGVRSNEQFF. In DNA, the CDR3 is TGTGCCAGCAGTTTTGGGGGGGTCCGTAGCAATGAGCAGTTCTTC.

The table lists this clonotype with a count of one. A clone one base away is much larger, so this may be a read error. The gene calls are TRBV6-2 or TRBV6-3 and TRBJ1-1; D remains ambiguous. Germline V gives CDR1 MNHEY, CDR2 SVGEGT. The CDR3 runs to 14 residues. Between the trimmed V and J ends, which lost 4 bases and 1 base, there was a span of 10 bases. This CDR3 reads CASSSWTPNTEAFF. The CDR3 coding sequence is TGTGCCAGCAGTTCCTGGACCCCGAACACTGAAGCTTTCTTT.

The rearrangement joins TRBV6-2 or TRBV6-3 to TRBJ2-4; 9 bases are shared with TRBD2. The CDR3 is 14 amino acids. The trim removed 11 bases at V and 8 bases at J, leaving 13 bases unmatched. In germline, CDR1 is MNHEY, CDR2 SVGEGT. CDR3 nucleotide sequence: TGTGCCGCCAGTCTTAGCGGGAGAGGTCACATTCAGTACTTC. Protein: CAASLSGRGHIQYF.

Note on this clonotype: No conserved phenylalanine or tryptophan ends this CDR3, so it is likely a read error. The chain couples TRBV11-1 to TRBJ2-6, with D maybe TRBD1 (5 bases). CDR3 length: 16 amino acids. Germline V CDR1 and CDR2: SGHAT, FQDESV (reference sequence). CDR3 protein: CASSPTGLSGANVLTL. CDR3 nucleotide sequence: TGTGCCAGCAGCCCCACAGGTCTCTCTGGGGCTAACGTCCTGACTCTC.

The CDR3 DNA reads TGTGCCAGCTCACCAGGACTCAGCTCCTACGAGCAGTACTTC. As protein: CASSPGLSSYEQYF. The chain recombines TRBV18 with TRBJ2-7; D possibly corresponds to TRBD2 (5 bases). CDR1 is KGHSH, CDR2 LQKENI, per germline. V was cut by 2 bases and J by 0 bases, with 8 bases left in between. CDR3 length: 14 residues.

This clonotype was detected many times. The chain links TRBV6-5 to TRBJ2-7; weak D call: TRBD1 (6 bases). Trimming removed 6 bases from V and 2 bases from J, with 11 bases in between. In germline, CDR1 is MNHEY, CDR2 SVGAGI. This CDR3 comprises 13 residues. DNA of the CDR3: TGTGCCAGCAGACCCGGGACAACCTACGAGCAGTACTTC. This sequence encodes CASRPGTTYEQYF.

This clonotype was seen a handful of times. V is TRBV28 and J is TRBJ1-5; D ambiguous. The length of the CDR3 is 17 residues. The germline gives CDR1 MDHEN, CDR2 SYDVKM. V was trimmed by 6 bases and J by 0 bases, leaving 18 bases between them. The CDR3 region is CASRVGQLYSSNQPQHF. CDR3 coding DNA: TGTGCCAGCAGGGTAGGGCAGTTATACTCTAGCAATCAGCCCCAGCATTTT.

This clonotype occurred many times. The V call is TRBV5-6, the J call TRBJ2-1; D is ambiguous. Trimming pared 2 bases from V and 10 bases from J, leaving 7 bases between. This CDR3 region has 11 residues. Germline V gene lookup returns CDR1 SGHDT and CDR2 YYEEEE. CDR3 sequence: CASSLAQEQFF. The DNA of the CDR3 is TGTGCCAGCAGCTTAGCTCAGGAGCAGTTCTTC.

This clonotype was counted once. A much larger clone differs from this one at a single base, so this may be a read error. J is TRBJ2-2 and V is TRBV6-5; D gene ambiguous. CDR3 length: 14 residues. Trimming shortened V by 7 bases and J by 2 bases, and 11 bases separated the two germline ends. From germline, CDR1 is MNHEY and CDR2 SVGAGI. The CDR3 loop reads CASTSRPNTGELFF. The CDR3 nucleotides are TGTGCCAGCACTTCACGGCCAAACACCGGGGAGCTGTTTTTT.

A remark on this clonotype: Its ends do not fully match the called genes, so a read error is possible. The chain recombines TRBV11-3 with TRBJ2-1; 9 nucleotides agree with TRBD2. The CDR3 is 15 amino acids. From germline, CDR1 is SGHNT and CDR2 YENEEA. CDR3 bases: TGTGACAGCAGCTTTCCTCTAGCGGGGCTCAATGAGCAGCTCTTC. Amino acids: CDSSFPLAGLNEQLF. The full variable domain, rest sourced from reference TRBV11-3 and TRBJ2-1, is EAGVVQSPRYKIIEKKQPVAFWCNPISGHNTLYWYLQNLGQGPELLIRYENEEAVDDSQLPKDRFSAERLKGVDSTLKIQPAELGDSAVYLCDSSFPLAGLNEQLFGPGTRLTVL.

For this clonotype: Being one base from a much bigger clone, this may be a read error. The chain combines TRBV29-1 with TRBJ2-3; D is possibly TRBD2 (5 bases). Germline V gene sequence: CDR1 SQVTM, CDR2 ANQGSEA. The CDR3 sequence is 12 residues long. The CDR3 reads CSVSGGTDTRYF. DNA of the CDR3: TGCAGCGTTAGCGGAGGCACAGATACGCGGTATTTT.

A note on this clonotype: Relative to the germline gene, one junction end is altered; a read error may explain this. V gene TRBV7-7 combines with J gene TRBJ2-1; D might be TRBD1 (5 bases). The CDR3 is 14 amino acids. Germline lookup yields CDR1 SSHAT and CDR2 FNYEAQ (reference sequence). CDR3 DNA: TGTACCAGCAGCTACGACAGCTCCTACAATGAGCGGTTCTTC. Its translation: CTSSYDSSYNERFF.

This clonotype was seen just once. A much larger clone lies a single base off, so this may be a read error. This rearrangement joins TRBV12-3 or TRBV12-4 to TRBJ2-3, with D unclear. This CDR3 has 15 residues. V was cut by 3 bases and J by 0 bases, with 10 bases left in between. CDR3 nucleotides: TGTGCCAGCAGTTTGATAGGAACTAGCACAGATACGCAGTATTTT. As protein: CASSLIGTSTDTQYF.

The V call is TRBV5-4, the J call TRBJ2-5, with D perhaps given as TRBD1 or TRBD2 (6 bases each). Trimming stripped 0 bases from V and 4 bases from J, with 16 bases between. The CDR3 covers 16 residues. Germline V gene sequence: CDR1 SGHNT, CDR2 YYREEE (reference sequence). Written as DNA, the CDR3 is TGTGCCAGCAGCTTGGGGGGGCGGGGAGATCGAGAGACCCAGTACTTC. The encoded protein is CASSLGGRGDRETQYF.

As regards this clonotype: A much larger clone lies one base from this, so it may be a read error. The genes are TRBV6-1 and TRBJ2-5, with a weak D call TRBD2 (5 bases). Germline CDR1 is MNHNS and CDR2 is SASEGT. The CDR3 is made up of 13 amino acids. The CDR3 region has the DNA TGTACCAGCTGTACTAGAAGCCAAGAGACCCAGTACTTC. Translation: CTSCTRSQETQYF.

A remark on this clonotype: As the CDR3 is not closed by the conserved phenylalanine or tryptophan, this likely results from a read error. In DNA, the CDR3 is TGTGCCAGCAGCCTGACAGGATACACCCGGGAGCTGTTTCTT. Translating it yields CASSLTGYTRELFL. This chain uses TRBV11-2 with TRBJ2-2, with D maybe TRBD1 (6 bases). Germline V lookup: CDR1 SGHAT, CDR2 FQNNGV. The CDR3 is made up of 14 amino acids.

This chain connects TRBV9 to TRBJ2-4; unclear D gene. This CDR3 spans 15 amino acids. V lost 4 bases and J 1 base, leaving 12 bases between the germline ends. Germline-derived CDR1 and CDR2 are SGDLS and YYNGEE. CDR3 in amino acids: CASSPEDWAKNIQYF. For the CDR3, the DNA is TGTGCCAGCAGCCCAGAGGATTGGGCCAAAAACATTCAGTACTTC.

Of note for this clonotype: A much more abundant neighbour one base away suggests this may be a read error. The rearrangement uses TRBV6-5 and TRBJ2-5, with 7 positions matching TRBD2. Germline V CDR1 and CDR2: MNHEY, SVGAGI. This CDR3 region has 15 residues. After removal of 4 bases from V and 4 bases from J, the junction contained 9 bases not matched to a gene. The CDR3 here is CASSFTSAPIETQYF. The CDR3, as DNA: TGTGCCAGCAGTTTCACTAGCGCCCCGATAGAGACCCAGTACTTC.

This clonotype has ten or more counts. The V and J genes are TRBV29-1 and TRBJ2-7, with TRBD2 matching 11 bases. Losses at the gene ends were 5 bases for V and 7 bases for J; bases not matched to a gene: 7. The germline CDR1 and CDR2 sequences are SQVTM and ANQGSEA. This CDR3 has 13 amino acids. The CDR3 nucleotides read TGCAGCGTTATAGTAGCGGGAGGGGGTGAGCAGTACTTC. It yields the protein CSVIVAGGGEQYF.

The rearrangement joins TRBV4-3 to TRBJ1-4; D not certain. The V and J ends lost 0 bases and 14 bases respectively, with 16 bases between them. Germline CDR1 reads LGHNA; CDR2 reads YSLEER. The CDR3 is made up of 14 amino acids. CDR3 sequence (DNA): TGCGCCAGCAGCCAAGATCTGATTGGTCTTTTCCTGTTTTTT. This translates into CASSQDLIGLFLFF.

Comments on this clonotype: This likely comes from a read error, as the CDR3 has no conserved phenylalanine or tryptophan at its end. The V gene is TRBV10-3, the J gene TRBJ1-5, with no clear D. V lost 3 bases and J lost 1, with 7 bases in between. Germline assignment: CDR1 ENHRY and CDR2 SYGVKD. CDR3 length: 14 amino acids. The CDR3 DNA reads TGTGCCATCAGTGACACTTGGAGCAATCAGCCCCAGCATTCT. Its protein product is CAISDTWSNQPQHS.

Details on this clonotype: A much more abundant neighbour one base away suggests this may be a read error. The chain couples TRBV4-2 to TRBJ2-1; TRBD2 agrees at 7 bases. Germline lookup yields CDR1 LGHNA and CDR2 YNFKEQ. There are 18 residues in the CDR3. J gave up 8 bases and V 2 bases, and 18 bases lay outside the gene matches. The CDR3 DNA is TGTGCCAGCAGCCAATACCCTAGTAGCGGGCAAAGATACGATGAGCAGTTCTTC. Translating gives CASSQYPSSGQRYDEQFF.

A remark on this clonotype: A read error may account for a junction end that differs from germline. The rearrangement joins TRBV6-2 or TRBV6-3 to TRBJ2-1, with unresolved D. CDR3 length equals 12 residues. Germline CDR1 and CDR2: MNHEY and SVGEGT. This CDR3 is CVSCYSLREQFF. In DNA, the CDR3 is TGTGTCAGCTGTTACTCTCTACGTGAGCAGTTCTTC.